What follows describes a single T cell receptor beta chain. These data come from a study of T cell changes during pregnancy in multiple sclerosis. Method: immunoSEQ multiplex PCR; TCRdb's copy keeps in-frame clones and lacks some. The sample has some 40,000 clones; approximately 93% are singletons. CDR1 is SGHAT, CDR2 FQNNGV, per germline. Trimming at V came to 5 bases and at J to 5 bases, leaving 5 bases not matched to a gene. This CDR3 spans 13 amino acids. The source of this sequence is a female donor with multiple sclerosis, enrolled in a pregnancy study. The chain has TRBV11-2 and TRBJ1-1; 7 positions match TRBD1. The sample in question was CD4+ T cells from peripheral blood mononuclear cells, obtained in the first trimester of pregnancy. CDR3 sequence: CASSMTQGTEAFF. The CDR3, as DNA: TGTGCCAGCAGCATGACACAGGGGACTGAAGCTTTCTTT.